This TCR beta chain was captured in a study of cytomegalovirus exposure and HLA in healthy donors. The table came from immunoSEQ multiplex PCR; TCRdb's copy has only in-frame clones and leaves some out. The data contain 140,000 to 150,000 clones, just over 90% of them singletons. Concerning this clone itself: Antigen: not known.

The CDR3 has 12 residues. Germline CDR1 MDHEN, CDR2 SYDVKM. The ends were cut back, 6 bases at V and 9 bases at J, with 14 bases in the middle. Study-wide results and caveats: Some public TCRs appeared in many individuals, while most sequences were rare. The investigators catalogued 150 or so TCR beta chains as cytomegalovirus-associated. Clusters of TCRs from the first cohort tended to co-occur in the 120 or so validation repertoires (as a later analysis found).

Sequencing was performed on PBMCs. The sequence was collected from a man younger than 35 in good health and CMV-seronegative. This chain joins TRBV28 and TRBJ1-2; maybe TRBD1 (5 bases). This CDR3 is CASRWQGGRYTF. CDR3 in DNA: TGTGCCAGCAGGTGGCAGGGTGGGCGCTACACCTTC.